This T cell receptor (beta chain) was captured by sequencing in a study of control samples from healthy donors and cancer patients (TCRdb year 2020). The CDR3 numbers 14 residues from cysteine through phenylalanine. The read is trimmed to its CDR3 DNA, 42 bases read in frame from base 1. Between the V and J ends, shortened by 2 bases and 7 bases respectively, the junction contains 14 bases. CDR1 and CDR2, looked up from the germline V gene, are LGHNT and FRNRAP. Comment on this clone: The specificity of this receptor is unknown. No base-level quality is on record; no much larger clone is a single base apart.

Library generation was performed with the immunoSEQ multiplex PCR assay. The table comes from immuneACCESS by way of TCRdb, which keeps in-frame sequences with V and J called. Part of the clones is missing from these tables; in studies checked, under half for an unresolved V gene and the rest for unknown reasons. The sample data list 90,000 or so clones, and roughly nine tenths of these were observed just once. The ten largest clones capture 9.5% to 10% of the sample. The chain employs TRBV12-5 and TRBJ1-2, and the D gene may be TRBD1, 6 bases matching. Specimen: PBMCs. The receptor's source is a woman aged 45 to 65 with colorectal cancer. The encoded CDR3 is CASGLTGRERGYTF. The DNA sequence reads TGTGCTAGTGGTTTGACAGGGCGGGAGCGTGGCTACACCTTC.